The present T cell receptor (beta chain) was sequenced within a study of T cells expressing NK-cell markers (dated by TCRdb to about 2020). General notes on the study: In sorted CD3+CD56+NKG2C+, CD3+CD56+NKG2C- and CD3+CD56-NKG2C+ T-cell subsets from about 8 donors, TCR beta-chain repertoires were profiled. Of the eight sequenced donors, seven were found to be HCMV-seropositive and one was found to be HCMV-seronegative. Randomly selected healthy volunteers, three men and five women, were used as the eight sequenced donors. The libraries were sequenced on Illumina HiSeq 2000/2500, MiSeq or NextSeq, producing 2 x 150 bp reads. What the work shows at the level of the full study, not this receptor alone: Those dominant clonotypes were again the most abundant among CD3+CD56-NKG2C+ cells in four donors, at 28.3-60.1%. In six donors, the dominant CD3+CD56+NKG2C+ clonotypes were among the top 10 CD8+ clonotypes and accounted for about 1.0-7.5% of CD8+ T cells. It remained unclear whether the expanded NKG2C-expressing T cell clones were specific for HCMV antigens.

A commercial ELISA kit detecting HCMV-specific IgG in serum was used to determine HCMV serostatus. Ficoll density gradient centrifugation was used to isolate peripheral blood mononuclear cells from blood. Turning to this clonotype: Its specific antigen is unknown.

Sequencing used an Illumina HiSeq 2000. The TCR beta cDNA libraries were made using 5'RACE template switching, a step that added both a universal primer site and unique molecular identifiers. cDNA synthesis was primed from the TCR beta constant segment and was followed by two successive PCR amplification steps. On the authors' methods: MIGEC was used to demultiplex reads and group reads by UMI, and MiTCR was used to assemble and quantify clonotypes. To remove erroneous sequences, TCR cDNA sequences were retained only when supported by two or more reads. Downstream repertoire analysis used the tcR package, and clonotypes were matched across fractions by CDR3 nucleotide sequence plus V segment. VDJmatch was used to annotate antigen specificity against VDJdb, with one amino acid substitution allowed in CDR3. TCRdb reprocessed the reads and provides one entry for every CDR3 protein sequence; no DNA is given. These V and J calls originate from TCRdb's pipeline instead of the authors' own analysis. In this sample's table one finds 150,000 or so distinct CDR3 sequences. Of the sample, around 20% is held by the ten largest clones.

The CDR3 runs 14 amino acids, cysteine and phenylalanine included. Only the protein sequence is given. The germline V gene (reference sequence) gives CDR1 as DFQATT and CDR2 as SNEGSKA. This TCR was sampled from a woman between 18 and 70 years old in good health. In this chain, TRBV20-1 is recombined with TRBJ2-7. The sample consisted of blood T cells: a sorted CD56 or NKG2C T cell subset, CD4+ or CD8+ T cells, or bulk PBMC T cells (not recorded which). The CDR3 is CSASPVRSSYEQYF.